This TCR beta chain is from a study of T cells after yellow fever vaccination. In the study overall: With SMART-Seq v4 Ultra Low Input, the fractions containing low cell numbers were prepared. Notes on the study in general: Clones that expanded after primary vaccination mostly reappeared after the booster (roughly 97% CD4, 80% to 90% CD8). In FACS-sorted repertoires, abundant clonotypes from the bulk population could appear as contaminants.

UMIs and a universal primer site were added when TCR cDNA was made by 5'RACE template switching. TCRdb re-analysed the 5' RACE reads in MiXCR, keeping a single row per CDR3 protein. The sample lists about 580,000 distinct CDR3 sequences, 17% seen once, with 15% to 20% in the top ten. This clonotype appeared a few times. Antigen specificity is unknown. CDR1 and CDR2 from the germline V gene are MNHEY and SVGEGT. The CDR3 runs to 14 residues. V was clipped by 6 bases and J by 3 bases; unmatched bases: 2. This sequence was found in a man younger than 35 who received the YFV17D yellow fever vaccine. This specimen consisted of PBMCs, obtained roughly 5 days after the first yellow fever vaccination. V usage is TRBV6-2 or TRBV6-3 and J usage is TRBJ2-2, with 9 bases lining up with TRBD1. CDR3: CASRRQGDTGELFF. CDR3 sequence (DNA): TGTGCCAGCAGGCGACAGGGGGACACCGGGGAGCTGTTTTTT.